The rows below give T cell receptor beta chains drawn from one sample of a study of blood T cell repertoires in COVID-19. This table comes from immunoSEQ multiplex PCR, and its TCRdb copy is limited to in-frame clones, with some not included. Found here are just over 650,000 clones, about 90% of them singletons; the top ten hold under 0.3%. The source material was peripheral blood. The receptors stem from a woman aged 18-29 years with acute or convalescent COVID-19. Each CDR3 is given with its conserved first and last residue. The order of the fields is V gene, CDR3 length, clone size, D gene, J gene, CDR3 protein, CDR3 DNA. The D gene is left open where the match is weak. Part of the rows lack a size; the others show once, few, many or a class for expanded clones.

TRBV24-1	14	.	TRBD1	TRBJ1-2	CATSDPGQTYGYTF	TGTGCCACCAGTGACCCGGGACAGACCTATGGCTACACCTTC
TRBV15	15	.	TRBD1	TRBJ1-6	CATSERTGWSSPLHF	TGTGCCACCAGCGAGAGGACAGGGTGGAGTTCACCCCTCCACTTT
TRBV7-2	14	.	TRBD1	TRBJ1-5	CASSLRTGDQPQHF	TGTGCCAGCAGCTTACGGACAGGTGATCAGCCCCAGCATTTT
TRBV5-1	16	.	.	TRBJ1-1	CASSARAGVVNLEAFF	TGCGCCAGCAGCGCCCGCGCGGGGGTTGTAAACCTTGAAGCTTTCTTT
TRBV11-3	18	.	TRBD2	TRBJ2-5	CASSSGLIAGDQQETQYF	TGTGCCAGCAGCTCGGGATTGATAGCGGGGGACCAACAAGAGACCCAGTACTTC
TRBV5-1	14	.	.	TRBJ1-5	CASSPSGGIQPQHF	TGCGCCAGCAGCCCCAGCGGGGGTATTCAGCCCCAGCATTTT
TRBV6-5	16	.	TRBD2	TRBJ2-1	CASSYSGGGAGNEQFF	TGTGCCAGCAGTTACTCAGGCGGGGGGGCCGGGAATGAGCAGTTCTTC
TRBV5-5	14	once	.	TRBJ1-1	CASSSLTGNTEAFF	TGTGCCAGCAGCTCCCTGACGGGGAACACTGAAGCTTTCTTT
TRBV7-9	16	.	.	TRBJ1-3	CASSLEAAGSGNTIYF	TGTGCCAGCAGCTTAGAGGCGGCGGGCTCTGGAAACACCATATATTTT
TRBV7-7	14	.	TRBD2	TRBJ2-1	CASSFGTSGDKQFF	TGTGCCAGCAGCTTCGGGACTAGCGGGGACAAGCAGTTCTTC
TRBV5-1	17	few	TRBD1	TRBJ1-1	CASSLEAGGAKNTEAFF	TGCGCCAGCAGCCTTGAGGCAGGGGGCGCGAAGAACACTGAAGCTTTCTTT
TRBV11-2	15	.	.	TRBJ1-1	CASTSMGHKGVEAFF	TGTGCCAGCACCTCTATGGGACACAAAGGGGTTGAAGCTTTCTTT
TRBV7-2	14	once	TRBD1	TRBJ1-2	CASSVQGGNYGYTF	TGTGCCAGCAGCGTCCAGGGGGGAAACTATGGCTACACCTTC
TRBV25-1	17	.	.	TRBJ1-3	CASSGPNLFHSGNTIYF	TGTGCCAGCAGTGGCCCGAACCTATTCCACTCTGGAAACACCATATATTTT
TRBV4-1	14	.	.	TRBJ2-7	CASSQDSVPHGQYF	TGCGCCAGCAGCCAAGACTCGGTTCCCCACGGGCAGTACTTC
TRBV6-2/TRBV6-3	16	.	.	TRBJ1-5	CASSWGEGYVDQPQHF	TGTGCCAGCAGTTGGGGGGAAGGGTACGTGGATCAGCCCCAGCATTTT
TRBV6-1	17	.	TRBD1	TRBJ1-5	CASSESEGTGGFQPQHF	TGTGCCAGCAGTGAATCGGAGGGGACAGGGGGCTTTCAGCCCCAGCATTTT
TRBV2	15	.	TRBD1	TRBJ2-7	CASIPDRGLGREQYF	TGTGCCAGCATTCCCGACAGGGGGTTAGGACGCGAGCAGTACTTC